Shown below are 27 T cell receptor beta chains from a single sample sequenced in a study of cytomegalovirus exposure and HLA in healthy donors. A multiplex PCR was run with 60 Vbeta primers and 13 Jbeta primers. Profiling relied on immunoSEQ multiplex PCR, and the TCRdb table lists in-frame clones only, not all of them. The sample carries roughly 200,000 clones, about 13% recorded once. Specimen: PBMCs. Receptors originate from a man aged 50-59 years in good health and CMV-seropositive.

This clone was detected a few times. This chain links TRBV7-2 with TRBJ1-5; D is unclear. This CDR3 contains 12 residues. The V end was cut by 5 bases, the J end by 4 bases, with 6 bases between. Per the germline V gene, CDR1 is SGHTA and CDR2 is FQGNSA. The CDR3 nucleotides are TGTGCCAGCAGCCTTCCGAATCAGCCCCAGCATTTT. Its protein is CASSLPNQPQHF.

The chain couples TRBV9 to TRBJ2-1; 11 nucleotides line up with TRBD2. Germline CDR1 SGDLS, CDR2 YYNGEE. V gave up 7 bases and J gave up 14 bases; unmatched junction bases: 11. This CDR3 spans 13 amino acids. The CDR3 region is CASGQTLAGAEFF. In nucleotides, the CDR3 is TGTGCCAGCGGCCAGACACTAGCGGGGGCTGAGTTCTTC.

This clone has just a few counts. The rearrangement joins TRBV4-2 to TRBJ2-5; D is uncertain. Trimming removed 1 base at V and 1 base at J, with 10 bases between. Germline-derived CDR1 and CDR2 are LGHNA and YNFKEQ. The CDR3 covers 15 residues. In DNA form, the CDR3 reads TGTGCCAGCAGCCAAGGTGGTAGCCGCCAAGAGACCCAGTACTTC. Encoded protein: CASSQGGSRQETQYF.

The V and J genes are TRBV5-4 and TRBJ2-6, with D uncertain. V shed 4 bases and J shed 0 bases, with 14 bases lying between them. Germline V gives CDR1 SGHNT, CDR2 YYREEE (reference sequence). There are 17 residues in the CDR3. CDR3 amino acids: CASSASGARSGANVLTF. The CDR3 nucleotides are TGTGCCAGCAGCGCCTCGGGTGCCCGCTCTGGGGCCAACGTCCTGACTTTC.

This clone has a handful of counts. The chain combines TRBV7-9 with TRBJ1-5, with a possible D match to TRBD1 (5 bases). The CDR3 is 14 amino acids. The V gene lost 5 bases and the J gene lost 5 bases, with 13 bases spanning the gap. Germline V gene lookup returns CDR1 SEHNR and CDR2 FQNEAQ (reference sequence). The CDR3 DNA sequence: TGTGCCAGCAGCCCCAGCTGGGGCGATCAGCCCCAGCATTTT. Encoded protein: CASSPSWGDQPQHF.

The chain joins TRBV5-5 to TRBJ1-5; D is ambiguous. V lost 0 bases, J lost 0 bases, and 4 bases lay in between. The CDR3 contains 14 residues. Germline V gene lookup returns CDR1 SGHKS and CDR2 YYEKEE (reference sequence). The CDR3 loop is CASSLAHSNQPQHF. CDR3 DNA: TGTGCCAGCAGCTTGGCCCATAGCAATCAGCCCCAGCATTTT.

The chain couples TRBV5-5 to TRBJ1-2; D remains unclear. This CDR3 is 13 amino acids long. CDR1 and CDR2 from the germline V gene are SGHKS and YYEKEE (reference sequence). Deletions cut 0 bases from V and 4 bases from J, with 7 bases between. CDR3 nucleotide sequence: TGTGCCAGCAGCTTGGCCGACACCTATGGCTACACCTTC. Amino acid sequence: CASSLADTYGYTF.

This clone was seen a few times. This rearrangement joins TRBV7-6 to TRBJ2-2; D is perhaps TRBD1 (6 bases). Trimming pared 7 bases from V and 0 bases from J, leaving 15 bases between. CDR1 SGHVS and CDR2 FNYEAQ come from the germline V gene. The length of the CDR3 is 16 residues. The CDR3 sequence: CASNFRRTANTGELFF. CDR3 sequence (DNA): TGTGCCAGCAACTTTCGGCGGACAGCGAACACCGGGGAGCTGTTTTTT.

The table lists this clone with a few counts. The genes are TRBV2 and TRBJ1-5, with D maybe TRBD1 (5 bases). The germline V and J ends were trimmed by 2 bases and 5 bases, with 10 bases remaining between them. Germline CDR1 SNHLY, CDR2 FYNNEI. The CDR3 runs 14 residues. DNA for the CDR3: TGTGCCAGCAGTGAATGGACACAGTATCAGCCCCAGCATTTT. Residues: CASSEWTQYQPQHF.

The chain couples TRBV11-2 to TRBJ2-1; 9 nucleotides line up with TRBD2. The CDR3 is 16 residues long. CDR1 and CDR2 from the germline V gene are SGHAT and FQNNGV. With V trimmed by 4 bases and J by 8 bases, 12 bases remained unmatched. As DNA, the CDR3 is TGTGCCAGCAGCTGGGGGGGACTAGCATCGGGGTATGAGCAGTTCTTC. It specifies CASSWGGLASGYEQFF.

This chain joins TRBV27 and TRBJ1-5, with a tentative D call TRBD1 (6 bases). Per the germline V gene, CDR1 is MNHEY and CDR2 is SMNVEV (reference sequence). Trimming left V 6 bases short and J 4 bases short, with 16 bases between. CDR3 size: 15 residues. The CDR3 DNA reads TGTGCCAGCAGCCGGGAAAGGGGGATAAATCAGCCCCAGCATTTT. Amino acid sequence: CASSRERGINQPQHF.

This clone was counted a few times. The genes are TRBV4-2 and TRBJ1-1; a possible D gene is TRBD1 (6 bases). Trimming took 2 bases from V and 5 from J, leaving 12 bases between them. Germline loops: CDR1 LGHNA, CDR2 YNFKEQ. The CDR3 spans 14 residues. CDR3 in amino acids: CASSQPGQWTEAFF. Written as DNA, the CDR3 is TGTGCCAGCAGCCAACCCGGACAGTGGACTGAAGCTTTCTTT.

This clone was detected a few times. The chain links TRBV6-1 to TRBJ2-7; D is undetermined. CDR1 and CDR2 from the germline V gene are MNHNS and SASEGT. The CDR3 has 14 residues. Between the trimmed V and J ends, which lost 8 bases and 2 bases, there was a span of 16 bases. This CDR3 is CASLRQMATYEQYF. In DNA form, the CDR3 reads TGTGCCAGCTTGCGGCAAATGGCGACCTACGAGCAGTACTTC.

This clone has just a few counts. V usage is TRBV5-1 and J usage is TRBJ1-2; 9 nucleotides line up with TRBD1. Germline CDR1 reads SGHRS; CDR2 reads YFSETQ. The V gene end was trimmed by 3 bases and the J gene end by 3 bases; junction bases not matched to a gene: 0. The CDR3 has 13 residues. Here the CDR3 DNA reads TGCGCCAGCAGCTGGGACAGGGACTATGGCTACACCTTC. Protein sequence: CASSWDRDYGYTF.

The gene calls are TRBV28 and TRBJ1-1; D ambiguous. Germline V gene data show CDR1 as MDHEN and CDR2 as SYDVKM. Trimming took off 5 bases at V and 0 bases at J, with 13 bases between the two ends. The CDR3 runs to 15 residues. In DNA form, the CDR3 reads TGTGCCAGCAGTCCCCCCGGTGTAGTGAACACTGAAGCTTTCTTT. Translated: CASSPPGVVNTEAFF.

Only a few counts were recorded for this clone. The V call is TRBV25-1, the J call TRBJ2-7, with D tentatively TRBD1 (6 bases). The CDR3 extends over 13 amino acids. The V gene's germline CDR1 is MGHDK and CDR2 SYGVNS. V dropped 1 base and J dropped 6 bases, with 10 bases sitting between them. The CDR3 region has the DNA TGTGCCAGCAGTGAATGCAGGGGATGCGAGCAGTACGTC. It is translated as CASSECRGCEQYV.

This clone has only a few counts. The chain is built from TRBV5-1 and TRBJ2-1; TRBD2 agrees at 13 bases. J lost 7 bases, V lost 0 bases, and 10 bases had no gene match. Germline CDR1 reads SGHRS; CDR2 reads YFSETQ. The CDR3 is 18 residues long. The CDR3 is CASSLGHAGLAGVNEQFF. The CDR3 nucleotides are TGCGCCAGCAGCTTGGGACACGCCGGACTAGCGGGGGTGAATGAGCAGTTCTTC.

CDR3 nucleotides: TGTGCCAGCAGTACGCGGACCCAGGGGGGCACTGAAGCTTTCTTT. Translation: CASSTRTQGGTEAFF. The rearrangement uses TRBV6-6 and TRBJ1-1; TRBD1 matches at 7 bases. The CDR3 extends over 15 amino acids. The V gene end was trimmed by 5 bases and the J gene end by 4 bases; junction bases not matched to a gene: 10. CDR1 and CDR2 from the germline V gene are MNHNY and SVGAGI (reference sequence).

J is TRBJ1-5 and V is TRBV11-2, with D possibly TRBD1 on 5 matching bases. The germline V gene has CDR1 SGHAT and CDR2 FQNNGV. Trimming removed 0 bases from V and 5 bases from J, with 5 bases in between. The CDR3 has 13 residues. The CDR3 region has the DNA TGTGCCAGCAGCTTAGACAGGGATCAGCCCCAGCATTTT. It translates to CASSLDRDQPQHF.

This clone was counted between two and nine times. This chain connects TRBV5-1 to TRBJ2-7, with TRBD1 matching 8 bases. The CDR3 spans 15 residues. Germline CDR1 SGHRS, CDR2 YFSETQ. J was trimmed by 0 bases and V by 4 bases; bases with no gene match: 6. CDR3 in amino acids: CASSRIGQGSYEQYF. CDR3 bases: TGCGCCAGCAGCCGGATAGGACAGGGCTCCTACGAGCAGTACTTC. Looking up the rest from reference TRBV5-1 and TRBJ2-7 gives the full variable domain: KAGVTQTPRYLIKTRGQQVTLSCSPISGHRSVSWYQQTPGQGLQFLFEYFSETQRNKGNFPGRFSGRQFSNSRSEMNVSTLELGDSALYLCASSRIGQGSYEQYFGPGTRLTVT.

The chain recombines TRBV12-1 with TRBJ2-7; the tabulated D call, TRBD2, remains unverified against the DNA. TRBV12-1 is given as a pseudogene. The length of the CDR3 is 13 residues. CDR3 in DNA: TGTGCCAGCAGCTCCCGGCACCACTACGAGCAGTACGTC. It is translated as CASSSRHHYEQYV.

The sample holds a few counts of this clone. The chain has TRBV5-4 and TRBJ2-7; the D is unclear. Per germline, CDR1 SGHNT and CDR2 YYREEE (reference sequence). The germline V and J ends were trimmed by 0 bases and 3 bases, with 7 bases remaining between them. CDR3 size: 13 residues. In DNA, the CDR3 is TGTGCCAGCAGCTTGGCCAACAGCTACGAGCAGTACGTC. It is translated as CASSLANSYEQYV.

This clone was counted a few times. The chain combines TRBV27 with TRBJ2-7; D perhaps matches TRBD1 (5 bases). Trimming pared 0 bases from V and 6 bases from J, leaving 12 bases between. In germline, CDR1 is MNHEY, CDR2 SMNVEV (reference sequence). The CDR3 spans 14 residues. The CDR3 reads CASSLSGQNSEQYV. CDR3 DNA sequence: TGTGCCAGCAGTTTATCCGGACAAAACTCCGAGCAGTACGTC.

The J gene is TRBJ2-1, the V gene TRBV10-3, with TRBD2 matching 10 bases. CDR3 length: 15 residues. Germline CDR1 is ENHRY and CDR2 is SYGVKD. V gave up 0 bases and J gave up 7 bases; unmatched junction bases: 3. This chain's CDR3 is CAISESASGGNEQFF. For the CDR3, the DNA is TGTGCCATCAGTGAGTCAGCTAGCGGGGGTAATGAGCAGTTCTTC.

This clone was counted a few times. As the CDR3 is not closed by the conserved phenylalanine or tryptophan, this likely results from a read error. V and J are TRBV7-8 and TRBJ1-1; D call uncertain. Trimming cost V 5 bases and J 6 bases, with 10 bases left between them. CDR1 is SGHVS, CDR2 FQNEAQ, per germline. This CDR3 is 12 amino acids long. The CDR3 DNA is TGTGCCAGCAGCCCCGGTAGCTCTGAAGCTTTCCTT. This codes for CASSPGSSEAFL.

The rearrangement joins TRBV7-2 to TRBJ2-5; 8 positions agree with TRBD2. V shed 0 bases and J 5 bases; nucleotides not matched to a gene: 8. CDR1 is SGHTA, CDR2 FQGNSA, per germline. The CDR3 has 16 residues. The CDR3 bases are TGTGCCAGCAGCTTAGCGCTGCGGGGGGCCAGGGAGACCCAGTACTTC. Translated, it gives CASSLALRGARETQYF.

A few counts support this clone. The junction shows a germline mismatch at one end, possibly a read error. The J gene is TRBJ2-1, the V gene TRBV4-3, with D perhaps matching TRBD1 or TRBD2 (7 bases each). CDR1 and CDR2 from the germline V gene are LGHNA and YSLEER. The CDR3 sequence is 15 residues long. This CDR3 reads CASSKDREGYNEQFF. CDR3 coding DNA: TGCGCCAGCAGCAAAGACAGGGAGGGATACAATGAGCAGTTCTTC.